This T cell receptor beta chain was found in a study of T cells in Graves' hyperthyroidism and ophthalmopathy. Study context: Peripheral blood was taken when the disease was first diagnosed, before any treatment began.

Study observations and caveats: Ophthalmopathy was distinguished from stable hyperthyroidism by 13 V-J signatures.

Germline values: CDR1 SQVTM, CDR2 ANQGSEA. The CDR3 is made up of 13 amino acids. J gave up 3 bases and V 7 bases, and 2 bases lay outside the gene matches. About this clonotype: The antigen is not known.

Researchers amplified the TCR beta CDR3 regions from RNA transcripts. First-round RT-PCR targeting the TCR CDR3 was performed with the HTBI primer set. TCRdb re-analysed the multiplex PCR reads in MiXCR, keeping a single row per CDR3 protein. The sample gives about 640,000 distinct CDR3 sequences, 20% of which show up once; roughly a third is in the top ten. This sequence was found in a man younger than 45 with Graves' ophthalmopathy. The sequenced sample was blood. The genes are TRBV29-1 and TRBJ2-3; 12 bases are a match to TRBD1. The CDR3 spells CSGGQGATDTQYF. CDR3 in DNA: TGCAGCGGGGGACAGGGGGCGACAGATACGCAGTATTTT.